Following are 25 T cell receptor beta chains from one sample sequenced in a study of blood T cell repertoires in COVID-19. The protocol was immunoSEQ multiplex PCR, while the TCRdb copy is restricted to in-frame clones and leaves out a portion. The sample has approximately 160,000 clones, approximately 84% seen once; the top ten hold 7.7%. Material: peripheral blood. These receptors came from a man aged 35-49 years who had recovered from COVID-19.

The chain couples TRBV6-2 or TRBV6-3 to TRBJ2-7; weak D call: TRBD2 (5 bases). V was trimmed by 5 bases and J by 2 bases, leaving 7 bases between them. The germline V gene has CDR1 MNHEY and CDR2 SVGEGT. This CDR3 is 12 amino acids long. DNA for the CDR3: TGTGCCAGCAGTGACGGGGCCTACGAGCAGTACTTC. It codes for CASSDGAYEQYF.

The rearrangement joins TRBV4-3 to TRBJ2-2, with D perhaps matching TRBD2 (5 bases). CDR1 is LGHNA, CDR2 YSLEER, per germline. With 0 bases removed from V and 5 bases from J, the gap between germline ends came to 10 bases. The CDR3 consists of 15 residues. The CDR3 is CASSQELGGTGELFF. Here the CDR3 DNA reads TGCGCCAGCAGCCAAGAATTGGGCGGGACCGGGGAGCTGTTTTTT.

The genes are TRBV15 and TRBJ2-1; the D is unclear. The CDR3 loop spans 15 amino acids. Trimming pared 0 bases from V and 6 bases from J, leaving 12 bases between. Germline V gene sequence: CDR1 LNHNV, CDR2 YYDKDF (reference sequence). The CDR3 DNA reads as TGTGCCACCAGCAGAGATAAAGCTTTAACCAATGAGCAGTTCTTC. Protein sequence: CATSRDKALTNEQFF.

The gene calls are TRBV29-1 and TRBJ1-2, with a possible D match to TRBD1 (5 bases). The CDR3 is made up of 13 amino acids. Germline values: CDR1 SQVTM, CDR2 ANQGSEA. The V and J ends lost 2 bases and 4 bases respectively, with 11 bases between them. DNA of the CDR3: TGCAGCGTTGAAAACAGGCCTGGCTATGGCTACACCTTC. It yields the protein CSVENRPGYGYTF. Full variable domain (outside the CDR3, taken from reference TRBV29-1 and TRBJ1-2): SAVISQKPSRDICQRGTSLTIQCQVDSQVTMMFWYRQQPGQSLTLIATANQGSEATYESGFVIDKFPISRPNLTFSTLTVSNMSPEDSSIYLCSVENRPGYGYTFGSGTRLTVV.

The chain has TRBV19 and TRBJ1-5; D might be TRBD1 (5 bases). Trimming cost V 8 bases and J 3 bases, with 8 bases left between them. There are 12 residues in the CDR3. Germline V gives CDR1 LNHDA, CDR2 SQIVND (reference sequence). The CDR3: CASATVNQPQHF. In DNA form, the CDR3 reads TGTGCCAGTGCGACAGTCAATCAGCCCCAGCATTTT.

CDR3 in DNA: TGTGCCAGCAGCCCATTTGGAGGGACCAACAATGAGCAGTTCTTC. Its protein product is CASSPFGGTNNEQFF. V and J are TRBV4-2 and TRBJ2-1; TRBD2 is a possible D gene (6 bases). This CDR3 spans 15 amino acids. Trimming removed 4 bases at V and 5 bases at J, with 15 bases between. Germline CDR1 LGHNA, CDR2 YNFKEQ.

The J gene is TRBJ2-4, the V gene TRBV19; 11 bases align to TRBD1. V dropped 7 bases and J dropped 8; count of bases not matched to a gene: 16. The CDR3 extends over 17 amino acids. Germline CDR1 reads LNHDA; CDR2 reads SQIVND (reference sequence). The CDR3 sequence is CASNLPRAGQGDYIQYF. DNA of the CDR3: TGTGCCAGTAACCTTCCAAGAGCGGGACAGGGGGATTACATTCAGTACTTC.

The V gene is TRBV3-1 (or the pseudogene TRBV3-2), the J gene TRBJ2-3, with 7 nucleotides matching TRBD2. V trimming: 2 bases; J trimming: 2 bases; junction bases outside the gene matches: 16. Per germline, CDR1 LGHDT and CDR2 YNNKEL (reference sequence). CDR3 length: 19 amino acids. The CDR3: CASSQTRGEGGGFTDTQYF. CDR3 DNA sequence: TGTGCCAGCAGCCAAACACGGGGTGAGGGCGGGGGTTTCACAGATACGCAGTATTTT.

The V and J genes are TRBV4-2 and TRBJ2-7; D gene unclear. V was trimmed by 2 bases and J by 0 bases, leaving 8 bases between them. The CDR3 is made up of 14 amino acids. CDR1 LGHNA and CDR2 YNFKEQ come from the germline V gene. The CDR3 DNA reads TGTGCCAGCAGCCAACACCTAGACTCCTACGAGCAGTACTTC. It yields the protein CASSQHLDSYEQYF.

The rearrangement uses TRBV4-3 and TRBJ2-2; a possible D gene is TRBD1 (5 bases). The CDR3 runs 15 residues. Trimming cost V 4 bases and J 0 bases, with 9 bases left between them. Germline CDR1 and CDR2: LGHNA and YSLEER. The CDR3 is CASSRMTANTGELFF. CDR3 in DNA: TGCGCCAGCAGCCGTATGACAGCGAACACCGGGGAGCTGTTTTTT.

There are a few counts of this clone. The gene calls are TRBV7-9 and TRBJ1-6; possibly TRBD1 for D (6 bases). The CDR3 totals 16 residues. CDR1 and CDR2 from the germline V gene are SEHNR and FQNEAQ (reference sequence). V was cut by 5 bases and J by 7 bases, with 18 bases left in between. The CDR3 DNA reads TGTGCCAGCAGCCTGGGATCGGGACAAGCGAATTCACCCCTCCACTTT. Translating gives CASSLGSGQANSPLHF.

This clone was seen once. V and J are TRBV4-2 and TRBJ2-2; 8 nucleotides agree with TRBD1. V shed 6 bases, J shed 3 bases, and the junction held 6 bases outside the gene matches. In germline, CDR1 is LGHNA, CDR2 YNFKEQ. This CDR3 comprises 15 residues. CDR3 loop: CASSDGQGYTGELFF. The CDR3 region has the DNA TGTGCCAGCAGTGACGGACAGGGATACACCGGGGAGCTGTTTTTT.

This sequence joins TRBV7-3 and TRBJ2-5; unclear D gene. The CDR3 is made up of 13 amino acids. Deletions cut 1 base from V and 1 base from J, with 4 bases between. The germline CDR1 and CDR2 sequences are SGHTA and FQGTGA. CDR3: CASSLSRQETQYF. CDR3 nucleotides: TGTGCCAGCAGCTTAAGTCGCCAAGAGACCCAGTACTTC.

The chain combines TRBV5-4 with TRBJ2-5; D ambiguous. The CDR3 runs to 11 residues. V lost 4 bases and J lost 4, with 5 bases in between. From germline, CDR1 is SGHNT and CDR2 YYREEE (reference sequence). CDR3 nucleotides: TGTGCCAGCAGCGGCGGAGAGACCCAGTACTTC. It yields the protein CASSGGETQYF.

The chain couples TRBV3-1 (or the pseudogene TRBV3-2) to TRBJ1-1; no firm D call. In germline, CDR1 is LGHDT, CDR2 YNNKEL (reference sequence). V was trimmed by 4 bases and J by 8 bases, leaving 11 bases between them. This CDR3 is 12 amino acids long. The DNA of the CDR3 is TGTGCCAGCAGCCGAGGGAACGGCGAAGCTTTCTTT. Translating gives CASSRGNGEAFF.

The chain has TRBV30 and TRBJ1-6; 9 bases are shared with TRBD1. The length of the CDR3 is 13 residues. The germline V gene has CDR1 GTSNPN and CDR2 SVGIG (reference sequence). With 3 bases clipped from V and 10 bases from J, the junction kept 4 bases outside the gene matches. The CDR3 loop is CAWRGTGWSPLHF. CDR3 nucleotides: TGTGCCTGGAGAGGGACAGGGTGGTCACCCCTCCACTTT.

The rearrangement joins TRBV5-1 to TRBJ1-3, with 8 positions matching TRBD1. The CDR3 runs to 20 residues. V shed 4 bases, J shed 1 base, and the junction held 19 bases outside the gene matches. The germline V gene encodes CDR1 SGHRS and CDR2 YFSETQ. CDR3 sequence: CASSQGVGTGPTYSGNTIYF. The CDR3 region has the DNA TGCGCCAGCAGCCAGGGCGTTGGGACAGGACCGACTTATTCTGGAAACACCATATATTTT.

The chain carries TRBV30 and TRBJ2-3, with a possible D match to TRBD2 (6 bases). The CDR3 runs to 13 residues. Germline CDR1 and CDR2: GTSNPN and SVGIG (reference sequence). Trimming took 2 bases from V and 0 from J, leaving 6 bases between them. This CDR3 reads CAWSSGSTDTQYF. CDR3 DNA: TGTGCCTGGAGTAGCGGGAGCACAGATACGCAGTATTTT.

This clone was seen once. V is TRBV6-6 and J is TRBJ1-1; D is uncertain. The CDR3 runs 10 residues. CDR1 and CDR2 (germline): MNHNY, SVGAGI (reference sequence). Trimming took off 9 bases at V and 2 bases at J, with 4 bases between the two ends. The CDR3 is CASQNTEAFF. DNA of the CDR3: TGTGCCAGTCAAAACACTGAAGCTTTCTTT.

The chain carries TRBV18 and TRBJ1-1; D not certain. The CDR3 runs 11 residues. Germline CDR1 is KGHSH and CDR2 is LQKENI. The V and J ends lost 6 bases and 8 bases respectively, with 10 bases between them. CDR3: CASSDSGEAFF. CDR3 nucleotides: TGTGCCAGCTCTGACTCTGGAGAAGCTTTCTTT.

The J gene is TRBJ2-1, the V gene TRBV19; 7 nucleotides align to TRBD1. V gave up 6 bases and J gave up 3 bases; unmatched junction bases: 17. This CDR3 is 18 amino acids long. Germline V gene lookup returns CDR1 LNHDA and CDR2 SQIVND (reference sequence). The CDR3 region is CASRRGTDRAPHYNEQFF. Here the CDR3 DNA reads TGTGCCAGTAGGAGAGGGACAGACCGCGCACCCCACTACAATGAGCAGTTCTTC. The full variable domain, completed using reference TRBV19 and TRBJ2-1, is DGGITQSPKYLFRKEGQNVTLSCEQNLNHDAMYWYRQDPGQGLRLIYYSQIVNDFQKGDIAEGYSVSREKKESFPLTVTSAQKNPTAFYLCASRRGTDRAPHYNEQFFGPGTRLTVL.

The chain is built from TRBV7-9 and TRBJ2-1; D perhaps matches TRBD2 (5 bases). Trimming shortened V by 3 bases and J by 8 bases, and 8 bases separated the two germline ends. Germline loops: CDR1 SEHNR, CDR2 FQNEAQ (reference sequence). The CDR3 covers 12 residues. CDR3 DNA: TGTGCCAGCAGCTTCCCGCGGGATGAGCAGTTCTTC. Amino acids: CASSFPRDEQFF.

J is TRBJ2-3 and V is TRBV7-6; D might be TRBD2 (6 bases). The V end was cut by 1 base, the J end by 1 base, with 18 bases between. The CDR3 length is 18 residues. Germline CDR1 reads SGHVS; CDR2 reads FNYEAQ. CDR3 sequence: CASSLVGLREGGTDTQYF. Here the CDR3 DNA reads TGTGCCAGCAGCTTAGTTGGTTTGCGGGAAGGTGGCACAGATACGCAGTATTTT.

This sequence joins TRBV24-1 and TRBJ1-3; 8 nucleotides align to TRBD1. CDR1 and CDR2 (germline): KGHDR, SFDVKD. The CDR3 loop spans 14 amino acids. V was clipped by 6 bases and J by 6 bases; unmatched bases: 6. The CDR3 bases are TGTGCCACCAGTAACCGGGACAGGAAAAACACCATATATTTT. It yields the protein CATSNRDRKNTIYF.

V is TRBV2 and J is TRBJ2-3; D is ambiguous. CDR1 is SNHLY and CDR2 is FYNNEI in the germline V gene. Trimming removed 1 base at V and 10 bases at J, with 9 bases between. The CDR3 length is 12 residues. The CDR3 nucleotides are TGTGCCAGCAGTGAAGATCTTACATCGCAGTATTTT. Amino acid sequence: CASSEDLTSQYF. The complete variable domain, with remaining parts taken from reference TRBV2 and TRBJ2-3, reads EPEVTQTPSHQVTQMGQEVILRCVPISNHLYFYWYRQILGQKVEFLVSFYNNEISEKSEIFDDQFSVERPDGSNFTLKIRSTKLEDSAMYFCASSEDLTSQYFGPGTRLTVL.